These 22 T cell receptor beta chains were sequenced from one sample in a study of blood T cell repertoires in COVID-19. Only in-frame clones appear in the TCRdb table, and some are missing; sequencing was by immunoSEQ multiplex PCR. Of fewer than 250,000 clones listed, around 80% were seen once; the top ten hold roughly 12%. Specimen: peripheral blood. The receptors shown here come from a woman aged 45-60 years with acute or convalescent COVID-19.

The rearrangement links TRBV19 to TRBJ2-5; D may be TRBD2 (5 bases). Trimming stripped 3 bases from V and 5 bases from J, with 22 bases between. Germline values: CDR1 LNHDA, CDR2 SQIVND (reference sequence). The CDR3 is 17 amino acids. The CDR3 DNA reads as TGTGCCAGTAGTATGGGGTCCCTCGGGAAGGGCCCGGAGACCCAGTACTTC. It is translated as CASSMGSLGKGPETQYF.

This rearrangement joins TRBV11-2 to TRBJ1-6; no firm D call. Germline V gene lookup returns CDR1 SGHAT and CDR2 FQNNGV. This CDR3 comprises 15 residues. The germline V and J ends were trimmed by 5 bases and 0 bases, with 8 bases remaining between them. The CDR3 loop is CASSKGSSYNSPLHF. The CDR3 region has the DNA TGTGCCAGCAGCAAAGGGAGCTCCTATAATTCACCCCTCCACTTT.

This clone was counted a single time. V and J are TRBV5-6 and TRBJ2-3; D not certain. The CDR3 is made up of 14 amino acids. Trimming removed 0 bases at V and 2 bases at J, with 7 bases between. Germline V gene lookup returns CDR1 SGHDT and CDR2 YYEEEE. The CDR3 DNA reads TGTGCCAGCAGCTTGGGACTGATCACAGATACGCAGTATTTT. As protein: CASSLGLITDTQYF.

The CDR3 loop reads CAWNPKESVNEKLFF. As DNA, the CDR3 is TGTGCCTGGAACCCCAAGGAGTCAGTTAATGAAAAACTGTTTTTT. This chain connects TRBV30 to TRBJ1-4; D is unclear. This CDR3 contains 15 residues. Trimming cost V 4 bases and J 4 bases, with 16 bases left between them. CDR1 is GTSNPN and CDR2 is SVGIG in the germline V gene (reference sequence).

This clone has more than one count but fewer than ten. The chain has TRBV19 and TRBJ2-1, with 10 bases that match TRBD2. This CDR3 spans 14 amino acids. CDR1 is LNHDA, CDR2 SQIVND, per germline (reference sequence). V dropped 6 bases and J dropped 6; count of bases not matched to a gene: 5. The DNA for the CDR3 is TGTGCCAGTAGCCAACTAGCGGGACGCAATGAGCAGTTCTTC. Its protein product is CASSQLAGRNEQFF.

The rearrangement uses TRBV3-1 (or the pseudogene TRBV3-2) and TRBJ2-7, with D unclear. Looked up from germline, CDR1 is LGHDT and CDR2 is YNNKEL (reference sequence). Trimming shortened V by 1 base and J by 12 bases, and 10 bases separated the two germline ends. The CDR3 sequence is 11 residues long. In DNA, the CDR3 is TGTGCCAGCAGCCAAGGACTTACGCTGTACTTC. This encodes CASSQGLTLYF.

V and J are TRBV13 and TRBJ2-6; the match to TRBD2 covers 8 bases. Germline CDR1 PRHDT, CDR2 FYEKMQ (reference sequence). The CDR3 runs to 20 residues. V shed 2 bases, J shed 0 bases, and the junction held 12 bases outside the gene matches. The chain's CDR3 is CASSLFPPGTRTSGANVLTF. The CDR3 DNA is TGTGCCAGCAGCTTATTCCCACCCGGGACTAGGACCTCTGGGGCCAACGTCCTGACTTTC.

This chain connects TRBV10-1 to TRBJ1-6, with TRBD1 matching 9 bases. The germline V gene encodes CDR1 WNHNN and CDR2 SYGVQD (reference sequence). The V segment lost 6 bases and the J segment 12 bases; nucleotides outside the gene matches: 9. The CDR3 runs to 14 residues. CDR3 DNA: TGCGCCAGCAGCCCCGCGGGACAGGGAGGACCCCTCCACTTT. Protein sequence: CASSPAGQGGPLHF.

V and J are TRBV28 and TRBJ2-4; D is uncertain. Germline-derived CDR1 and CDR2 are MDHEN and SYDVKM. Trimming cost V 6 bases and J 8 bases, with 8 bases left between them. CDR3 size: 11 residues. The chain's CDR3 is CASSPGYIQYF. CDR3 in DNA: TGTGCCAGCAGCCCCGGGTACATTCAGTACTTC.

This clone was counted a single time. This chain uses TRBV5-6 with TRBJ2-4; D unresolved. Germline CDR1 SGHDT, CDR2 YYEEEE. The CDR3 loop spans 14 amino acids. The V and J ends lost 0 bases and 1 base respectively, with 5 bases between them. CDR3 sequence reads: CASSLGSAKNIQYF. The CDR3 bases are TGTGCCAGCAGCTTGGGGAGCGCCAAAAACATTCAGTACTTC.

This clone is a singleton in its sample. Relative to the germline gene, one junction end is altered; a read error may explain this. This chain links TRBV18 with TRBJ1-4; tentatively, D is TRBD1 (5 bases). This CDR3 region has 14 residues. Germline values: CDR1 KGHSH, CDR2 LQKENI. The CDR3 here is CASSPQEVNEKLFF. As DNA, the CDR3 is TGTGCCAGCTCCCCACAGGAGGTGAATGAAAAACTGTTTTTT.

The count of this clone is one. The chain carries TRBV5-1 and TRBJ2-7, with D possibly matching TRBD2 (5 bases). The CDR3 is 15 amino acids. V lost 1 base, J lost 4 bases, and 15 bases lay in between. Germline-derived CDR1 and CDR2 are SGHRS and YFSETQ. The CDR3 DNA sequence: TGCGCCAGCAGCTTGCAATCTTCGGGAAATTACGAGCAGTACTTC. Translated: CASSLQSSGNYEQYF.

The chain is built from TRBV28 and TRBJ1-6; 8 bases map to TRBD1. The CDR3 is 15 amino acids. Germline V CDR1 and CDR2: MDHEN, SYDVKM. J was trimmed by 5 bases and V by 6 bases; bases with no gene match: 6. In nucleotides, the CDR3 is TGTGCCAGCAGCTACGACAGGGGTAATAATTCACCCCTCCACTTT. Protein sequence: CASSYDRGNNSPLHF.

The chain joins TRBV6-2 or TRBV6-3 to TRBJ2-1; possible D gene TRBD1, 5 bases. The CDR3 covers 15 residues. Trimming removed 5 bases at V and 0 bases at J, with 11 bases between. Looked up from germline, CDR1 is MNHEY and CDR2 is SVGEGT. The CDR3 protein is CASSHHRTSYNEQFF. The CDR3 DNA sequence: TGTGCCAGCAGTCACCACAGGACCTCCTACAATGAGCAGTTCTTC.

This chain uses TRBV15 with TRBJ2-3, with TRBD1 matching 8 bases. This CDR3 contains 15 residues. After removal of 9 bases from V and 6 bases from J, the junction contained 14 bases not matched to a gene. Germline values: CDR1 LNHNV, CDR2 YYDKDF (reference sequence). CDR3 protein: CATGMTGEFVDTQYF. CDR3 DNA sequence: TGTGCCACAGGAATGACAGGGGAGTTTGTGGATACGCAGTATTTT.

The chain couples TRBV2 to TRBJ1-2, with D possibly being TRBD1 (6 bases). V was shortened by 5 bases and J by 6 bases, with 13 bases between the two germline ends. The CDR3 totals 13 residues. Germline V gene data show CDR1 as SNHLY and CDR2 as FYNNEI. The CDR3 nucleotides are TGTGCCAGCAGTCCGGACAGATTCCATGGCTACACCTTC. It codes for CASSPDRFHGYTF.

Here the CDR3 reads CASSYWLGGGKYEQYF. CDR3 DNA: TGTGCCAGCAGCTATTGGCTTGGAGGGGGCAAATACGAGCAGTACTTC. The chain links TRBV7-9 to TRBJ2-7; perhaps TRBD1 as D (7 bases). The CDR3 extends over 16 amino acids. Germline V gene data show CDR1 as SEHNR and CDR2 as FQNEAQ (reference sequence). The V gene lost 4 bases and the J gene lost 4 bases, with 20 bases spanning the gap. The variable domain in full, completed from reference TRBV7-9 and TRBJ2-7, reads DTGVSQNPRHKITKRGQNVTFRCDPISEHNRLYWYRQTLGQGPEFLTYFQNEAQLEKSRLLSDRFSAERPKGSFSTLEIQRTEQGDSAMYLCASSYWLGGGKYEQYFGPGTRLTVT.

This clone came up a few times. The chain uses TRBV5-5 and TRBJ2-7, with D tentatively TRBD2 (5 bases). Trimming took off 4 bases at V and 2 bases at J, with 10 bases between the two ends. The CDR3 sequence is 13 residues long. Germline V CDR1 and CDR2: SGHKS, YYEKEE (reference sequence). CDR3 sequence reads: CASSPLGAYEQYF. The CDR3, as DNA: TGTGCCAGCAGCCCCCTCGGGGCCTACGAGCAGTACTTC. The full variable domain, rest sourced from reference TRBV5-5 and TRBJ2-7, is DAGVTQSPTHLIKTRGQQVTLRCSPISGHKSVSWYQQVLGQGPQFIFQYYEKEERGRGNFPDRFSARQFPNYSSELNVNALLLGDSALYLCASSPLGAYEQYFGPGTRLTVT.

This chain's CDR3 is CASSPGGRLSTEAFF. CDR3 DNA: TGTGCCAGCAGCCCAGGGGGACGGTTATCCACTGAAGCTTTCTTT. The chain is built from TRBV5-4 and TRBJ1-1, with 7 bases lining up with TRBD1. The CDR3 totals 15 residues. Germline V gives CDR1 SGHNT, CDR2 YYREEE (reference sequence). V gave up 4 bases and J gave up 4 bases; unmatched junction bases: 10.

DNA of the CDR3: TGTGCCAGCAGCTTGAAGTTAGGGACTAGGCTGTACTTC. This gives the protein CASSLKLGTRLYF. The chain employs TRBV5-4 and TRBJ2-7, with 8 nucleotides matching TRBD2. This CDR3 comprises 13 residues. Germline CDR1 reads SGHNT; CDR2 reads YYREEE (reference sequence). Unmatched junction bases numbered 9, after V lost 1 base and J lost 12 bases.

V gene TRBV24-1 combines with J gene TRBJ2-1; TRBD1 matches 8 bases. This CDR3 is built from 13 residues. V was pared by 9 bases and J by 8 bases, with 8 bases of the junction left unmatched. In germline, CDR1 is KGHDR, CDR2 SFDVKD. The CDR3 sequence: CATGPGGLDEQFF. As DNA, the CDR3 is TGTGCCACCGGGCCAGGGGGCTTGGATGAGCAGTTCTTC.

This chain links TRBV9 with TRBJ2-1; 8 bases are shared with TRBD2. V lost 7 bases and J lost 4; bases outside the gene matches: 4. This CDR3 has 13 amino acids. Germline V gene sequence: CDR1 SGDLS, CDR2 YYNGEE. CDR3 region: CASAPGGYNEQFF. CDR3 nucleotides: TGTGCCAGCGCCCCGGGAGGGTACAATGAGCAGTTCTTC.